This T cell receptor (beta chain) is from a study of T-cell memory formation after mild COVID-19. Turning to this clonotype: The antigen is not known.

A single record per CDR3 protein comes from TCRdb applying MiXCR to the 5' RACE reads. This sample yields around 450,000 distinct CDR3 sequences, of which around 20% are seen a single time; 7.5% to 10% belongs to the top ten. Overall study findings and caveats: CD4+ contracting clones were mainly CM and EM; CD8+ ones, EMRA.

The CDR3 length is 16 residues. Per germline, CDR1 SEHNR and CDR2 FQNEAQ (reference sequence). J gave up 0 bases and V 4 bases, and 6 bases lay outside the gene matches. The receptor was derived from an adult woman who had mild COVID-19 (a few samples of this study predate the infection). Cell type and time point are not known. The chain employs TRBV7-9 and TRBJ1-5; 7 bases map to TRBD1. What was sequenced was PBMCs or a T cell subset sorted from them (not recorded which). CDR3 sequence: CASSYRDSDSNQPQHF. As DNA, the CDR3 is TGTGCCAGCAGCTACCGGGACAGCGATAGCAATCAGCCCCAGCATTTT.